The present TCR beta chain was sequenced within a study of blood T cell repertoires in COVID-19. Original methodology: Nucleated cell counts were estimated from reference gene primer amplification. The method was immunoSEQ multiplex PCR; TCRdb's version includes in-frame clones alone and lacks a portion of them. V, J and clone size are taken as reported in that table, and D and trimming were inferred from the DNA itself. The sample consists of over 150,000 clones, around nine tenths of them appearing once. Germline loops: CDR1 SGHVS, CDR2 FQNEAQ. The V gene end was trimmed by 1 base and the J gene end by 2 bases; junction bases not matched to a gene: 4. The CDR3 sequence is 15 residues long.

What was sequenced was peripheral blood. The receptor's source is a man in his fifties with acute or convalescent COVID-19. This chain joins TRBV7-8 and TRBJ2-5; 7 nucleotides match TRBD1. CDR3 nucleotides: TGTGCCAGCAGCTTAGGGGGGACAGTACAAGAGACCCAGTACTTC. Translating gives CASSLGGTVQETQYF.